The 22 T cell receptor beta chains below were found in one sample sequenced in a study of cytomegalovirus exposure and HLA in healthy donors. Measured with immunoSEQ multiplex PCR; TCRdb has only the in-frame clones, and not every one. Here the sample spans tens of thousands of clones, roughly 94% being singletons. The sample taken for sequencing was PBMCs. Receptor source: a young woman in good health and CMV-seronegative.

The V call is TRBV30, the J call TRBJ2-1; 9 nucleotides line up with TRBD2. Germline V gene lookup returns CDR1 GTSNPN and CDR2 SVGIG (reference sequence). V shed 3 bases and J 4 bases; nucleotides not matched to a gene: 13. The CDR3 is made up of 17 amino acids. The CDR3 sequence is CAWRSGGGLAGYNEQFF. As DNA, the CDR3 is TGTGCCTGGAGATCAGGGGGAGGGCTAGCGGGATACAATGAGCAGTTCTTC.

This rearrangement joins TRBV7-2 to TRBJ2-6; 8 bases are a match to TRBD2. Germline lookup yields CDR1 SGHTA and CDR2 FQGNSA. J gave up 4 bases and V 2 bases, and 4 bases lay outside the gene matches. The CDR3 runs 16 residues. The CDR3 sequence is CASSLPGGLGANVLTF. CDR3 DNA: TGTGCCAGCAGCTTACCGGGGGGGCTCGGGGCCAACGTCCTGACTTTC.

J is TRBJ1-3 and V is TRBV2; 7 positions agree with TRBD1. The CDR3 consists of 16 residues. The germline V gene has CDR1 SNHLY and CDR2 FYNNEI. Trimming cost V 3 bases and J 2 bases; bases outside gene matches: 7. The DNA for the CDR3 is TGTGCCAGCAGTGAGCCTCGACAGGGAACTGGAAACACCATATATTTT. This encodes CASSEPRQGTGNTIYF.

The chain links TRBV7-2 to TRBJ1-1; a weak D match, TRBD1 (6 bases). V was trimmed by 1 base and J by 4 bases, leaving 13 bases between them. Germline lookup yields CDR1 SGHTA and CDR2 FQGNSA. The CDR3 is 15 residues long. Here the CDR3 DNA reads TGTGCCAGCAGCTTAGATCCGGGGGGGCGCACTGAAGCTTTCTTT. Its protein product is CASSLDPGGRTEAFF.

This chain connects TRBV5-8 to TRBJ2-7; maybe TRBD2 (6 bases). There are 14 residues in the CDR3. Germline V lookup: CDR1 SGHTS, CDR2 YDEGEE. V lost 3 bases to trimming and J lost 0 bases, with 10 bases between them. The CDR3 reads CASSSSGSSYEQYF. The DNA of the CDR3 is TGTGCCAGCAGCTCATCCGGGAGCTCCTACGAGCAGTACTTC.

This clone came up a few times. The V and J genes are TRBV6-5 and TRBJ2-3; 13 bases align to TRBD2. Per the germline V gene, CDR1 is MNHEY and CDR2 is SVGAGI. V shed 5 bases, J shed 6 bases, and the junction held 5 bases outside the gene matches. CDR3 length: 15 residues. The CDR3 here is CASSRLAGGADTQYF. In nucleotides, the CDR3 is TGTGCCAGCAGTCGACTAGCGGGAGGCGCCGATACGCAGTATTTT.

The genes are TRBV7-9 and TRBJ1-1; D is ambiguous. The ends were cut back, 4 bases at V and 1 base at J, with 7 bases in the middle. The CDR3 covers 13 residues. The V gene's germline CDR1 is SEHNR and CDR2 FQNEAQ (reference sequence). The DNA of the CDR3 is TGTGCCAGCAGCTGGGAGAGGAACACTGAAGCTTTCTTT. It is translated as CASSWERNTEAFF.

The gene calls are TRBV25-1 and TRBJ1-6; D perhaps matches TRBD1 (5 bases). Germline CDR1 and CDR2: MGHDK and SYGVNS. This CDR3 spans 15 amino acids. V shed 2 bases and J shed 9 bases, with 14 bases lying between them. Written as DNA, the CDR3 is TGTGCCAGCAGTGAACGGGGGGGTGCACGTTCACCCCTCCACTTT. Its translation is CASSERGGARSPLHF.

As to this clone: In the same sample, other DNA sequences code for this CDR3. This chain links TRBV9 with TRBJ1-2; TRBD1 aligns across 8 bases. V gave up 3 bases and J gave up 7 bases; unmatched junction bases: 5. This CDR3 is 13 amino acids long. Germline lookup yields CDR1 SGDLS and CDR2 YYNGEE. The DNA of the CDR3 is TGTGCCAGCAGCGGCCCGACAGGGGCTGGCTACACCTTC. It encodes CASSGPTGAGYTF.

The rearrangement uses TRBV19 and TRBJ2-1; D is perhaps TRBD2 (6 bases). Deletions cut 4 bases from V and 0 bases from J, with 16 bases between. This CDR3 has 17 residues. Germline V gene lookup returns CDR1 LNHDA and CDR2 SQIVND (reference sequence). The CDR3 DNA is TGTGCCAGTAGTACCCTTAGCGGACCCAGCTCCTACAATGAGCAGTTCTTC. It specifies CASSTLSGPSSYNEQFF.

This chain uses TRBV28 with TRBJ1-2; D call uncertain. The V end lost 6 bases, the J end lost 5 bases, and 16 bases lay between the germline ends. CDR3 length equals 14 residues. The V gene's germline CDR1 is MDHEN and CDR2 SYDVKM. The CDR3, as DNA: TGTGCCAGCAGGCCGGAGTTGGAGGCTTATGGCTACACCTTC. It specifies CASRPELEAYGYTF.

The chain employs TRBV19 and TRBJ1-2, with TRBD1 matching 10 bases. Germline V CDR1 and CDR2: LNHDA, SQIVND (reference sequence). Trimming cost V 5 bases and J 3 bases; bases outside gene matches: 6. This CDR3 comprises 15 residues. The CDR3 DNA sequence: TGTGCCAGTAGTGTCGGACAGGGGGAGCACTATGGCTACACCTTC. It yields the protein CASSVGQGEHYGYTF.

Here the CDR3 reads CASSKTGVGNQPQHF. The CDR3 region has the DNA TGTGCCAGCAGTAAAACAGGGGTTGGCAATCAGCCCCAGCATTTT. The chain links TRBV27 to TRBJ1-5, with 7 nucleotides matching TRBD1. The ends lost 5 bases at V and 2 bases at J; junction bases unmatched: 6. CDR1 is MNHEY, CDR2 SMNVEV, per germline (reference sequence). The CDR3 consists of 15 residues.

The gene calls are TRBV6-1 and TRBJ2-1; 8 bases are a match to TRBD2. The CDR3 is 18 amino acids. CDR1 is MNHNS, CDR2 SASEGT, per germline. J lost 7 bases, V lost 4 bases, and 18 bases had no gene match. CDR3 nucleotide sequence: TGTGCCAGCAGTGGTCGATATAGCGGGGTAGGCGTAAGGAATGAGCAGTTCTTC. This codes for CASSGRYSGVGVRNEQFF.

The chain recombines TRBV6-1 with TRBJ1-2; maybe TRBD1 (6 bases). The CDR3 covers 14 residues. The V and J ends lost 7 bases and 5 bases respectively, with 17 bases between them. Germline lookup yields CDR1 MNHNS and CDR2 SASEGT. The CDR3 reads CASTAGGVTYGYTF. The CDR3 nucleotides read TGTGCCAGCACCGCGGGGGGCGTGACGTATGGCTACACCTTC.

The chain uses TRBV7-6 and TRBJ2-1, with D possibly matching TRBD2 (7 bases). CDR1 SGHVS and CDR2 FNYEAQ come from the germline V gene. The CDR3 consists of 15 residues. Deletions cut 3 bases from V and 2 bases from J, with 11 bases between. CDR3 nucleotides: TGTGCCAGCAGCTTCGAGGGGGGGCCCTACAATGAGCAGTTCTTC. Encoded protein: CASSFEGGPYNEQFF.

This sequence joins TRBV30 and TRBJ1-2; D not resolved. The CDR3 is 13 residues long. Germline assignment: CDR1 GTSNPN and CDR2 SVGIG (reference sequence). The V end was cut by 4 bases, the J end by 2 bases, with 11 bases between. CDR3 nucleotides: TGTGCCTGGACTTACAGTGGGAACTATGGCTACACCTTC. Residues: CAWTYSGNYGYTF.

The chain has TRBV27 and TRBJ2-7; maybe TRBD1 (6 bases). Trimming took off 0 bases at V and 4 bases at J, with 13 bases between the two ends. Germline V gene sequence: CDR1 MNHEY, CDR2 SMNVEV (reference sequence). The CDR3 consists of 15 residues. The CDR3 loop reads CASSLSMRGSYEQYF. The DNA of the CDR3 is TGTGCCAGCAGTTTATCGATGAGGGGGTCGTACGAGCAGTACTTC.

The chain is built from TRBV4-2 and TRBJ2-3; TRBD2 might be the D (5 bases). V shed 1 base and J shed 2 bases, with 10 bases lying between them. The CDR3 runs to 15 residues. Per the germline V gene, CDR1 is LGHNA and CDR2 is YNFKEQ. In DNA, the CDR3 is TGTGCCAGCAGCCAAGGAAGCGGCCACACAGATACGCAGTATTTT. Translated, it gives CASSQGSGHTDTQYF.

The chain joins TRBV5-4 to TRBJ2-1, with a tentative D call TRBD2 (6 bases). V dropped 0 bases and J dropped 9 bases, with 10 bases sitting between them. CDR1 SGHNT and CDR2 YYREEE come from the germline V gene (reference sequence). This CDR3 is 13 amino acids long. This CDR3 is CASSLASEGEQFF. In DNA, the CDR3 is TGTGCCAGCAGCTTGGCTAGCGAGGGTGAGCAGTTCTTC.

The rearrangement joins TRBV7-3 to TRBJ2-1; 12 bases are a match to TRBD2. The CDR3 extends over 17 amino acids. Trimming removed 2 bases from V and 10 bases from J; junction bases left unmatched: 12. Germline lookup yields CDR1 SGHTA and CDR2 FQGTGA. The DNA of the CDR3 is TGTGCCAGCAGCTTATCCCCAACTAGCGGGAGGATCGGGGAGCAGTTCTTC. As protein: CASSLSPTSGRIGEQFF.

The V call is TRBV5-1, the J call TRBJ2-2; 7 positions agree with TRBD1. The CDR3 spans 15 residues. The germline CDR1 and CDR2 sequences are SGHRS and YFSETQ. J gave up 5 bases and V 2 bases, and 6 bases lay outside the gene matches. The CDR3 sequence is CASSFTGVETGELFF. The CDR3 DNA reads as TGCGCCAGCAGCTTTACAGGGGTTGAGACCGGGGAGCTGTTTTTT.